This T cell receptor (beta chain) stems from a study of human T cells and chemical hapten exposure. Study at large: Sensitization employed 2% DPC on roughly 2 cm by roughly 2 cm of upper inner arm skin.

The CDR3 is 15 amino acids. Germline-derived CDR1 and CDR2 are SGHDT and YYEEEE. The ends were cut back, 3 bases at V and 3 bases at J, with 15 bases in the middle. Documented time point: pre-sensitization, week 0. Stated treatment: therapeutic diphenylcyclopropenone sensitization with weekly scalp DPC. Unseparated into fractions, whole blood served as the source from which total RNA was extracted. The library gave individual cDNA molecules unique molecular identifiers. TCRdb analysed the RACE reads with MiXCR anew, one entry per CDR3 protein. The sample contains fewer than 45,000 distinct CDR3 sequences, more than 10% of which appear only once.

V is TRBV5-6 and J is TRBJ1-1; the D gene is possibly TRBD1 (6 bases). This specimen was whole blood, taken in connection with sensitization to the hapten diphenylcyclopropenone (DPC). The receptor was derived from a woman in her forties with alopecia areata. Some clones in this sample may be carry-over from other donors' samples. CDR3 in amino acids: CASSWGGGADTEAFF. CDR3 sequence (DNA): TGTGCCAGCAGCTGGGGCGGGGGCGCGGACACTGAAGCTTTCTTT.